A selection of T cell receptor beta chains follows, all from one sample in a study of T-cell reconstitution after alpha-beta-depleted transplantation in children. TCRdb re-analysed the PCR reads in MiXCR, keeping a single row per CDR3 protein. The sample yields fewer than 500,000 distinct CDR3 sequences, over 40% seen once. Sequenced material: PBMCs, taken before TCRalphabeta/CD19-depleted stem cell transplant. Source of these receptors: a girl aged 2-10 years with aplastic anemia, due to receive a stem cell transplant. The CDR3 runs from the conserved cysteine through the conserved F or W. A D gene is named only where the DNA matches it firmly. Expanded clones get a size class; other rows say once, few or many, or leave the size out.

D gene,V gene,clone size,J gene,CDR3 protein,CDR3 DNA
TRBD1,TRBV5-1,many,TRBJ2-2,CASSLEGTGSRELFF,TGCGCCAGCAGCTTGGAGGGGACAGGGTCCCGGGAGCTGTTTTTT
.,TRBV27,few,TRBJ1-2,CASSLRAASNYGYTF,TGTGCCAGCAGTTTGAGGGCAGCTAGTAACTATGGCTACACCTTC
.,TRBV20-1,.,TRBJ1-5,CSAWSPVRDSNQPQHF,TGCAGCGCTTGGAGCCCAGTCCGGGACTCCAATCAGCCCCAGCATTTT
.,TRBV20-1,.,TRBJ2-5,CSARNAGIETQYF,TGCAGTGCTAGAAATGCAGGAATAGAGACCCAGTACTTC
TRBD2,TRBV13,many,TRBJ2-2,CASSRGLADTGELFF,TGTGCCAGCAGCCGCGGGCTAGCGGACACCGGGGAGCTGTTTTTT
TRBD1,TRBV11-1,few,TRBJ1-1,CASSSRQGGGQGRTEAFF,TGTGCCAGCAGCTCTCGACAGGGAGGGGGCCAAGGTCGCACTGAAGCTTTCTTT
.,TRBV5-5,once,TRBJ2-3,CASSLVGRSAPRSDTQYF,TGTGCCAGCAGCTTGGTCGGTCGCAGCGCACCCCGGTCAGATACGCAGTATTTT
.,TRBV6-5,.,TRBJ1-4,CASSYAGPWSNEKLFF,TGTGCCAGCAGTTATGCAGGACCGTGGTCAAATGAAAAACTGTTTTTT
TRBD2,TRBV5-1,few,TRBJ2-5,CASSLGLAGVKTQYF,TGCGCCAGCAGCTTGGGACTAGCGGGAGTGAAGACCCAGTACTTC
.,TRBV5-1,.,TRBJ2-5,CASSRSGSGQETQYF,TGCGCCAGCAGCCGTTCGGGGTCAGGACAAGAGACCCAGTACTTC
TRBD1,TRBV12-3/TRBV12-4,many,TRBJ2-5,CASSFDREETQYF,TGTGCCAGCAGCTTTGACAGGGAGGAGACCCAGTACTTC
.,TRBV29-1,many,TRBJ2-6,CSVFLPAGANVLTF,TGCAGCGTTTTCTTACCGGCTGGGGCCAACGTCCTGACTTTC
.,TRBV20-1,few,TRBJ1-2,CSASFVATNYGYTF,TGCAGTGCTTCCTTTGTCGCAACTAACTATGGCTACACCTTC
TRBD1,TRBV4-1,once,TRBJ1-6,CASSQMGQEMGNSPLHF,TGCGCCAGCAGCCAGATGGGACAGGAGATGGGTAATTCACCCCTCCACTTT
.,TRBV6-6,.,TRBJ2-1,CALNPRDNEQFF,TGTGCCCTCAACCCGAGGGACAATGAGCAGTTCTTC
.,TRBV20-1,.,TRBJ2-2,CSARDRGKDTGELFF,TGCAGTGCTAGAGATCGAGGGAAAGACACCGGGGAGCTGTTTTTT
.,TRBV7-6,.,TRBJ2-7,CASSLAEGAYEQYF,TGTGCCAGCAGCTTAGCGGAGGGGGCCTACGAGCAGTACTTC
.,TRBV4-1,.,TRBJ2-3,CASSQASATSDTQYF,TGCGCCAGCAGCCAAGCAAGCGCCACTTCAGATACGCAGTATTTT
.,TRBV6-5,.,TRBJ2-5,CASSFDRDRETQYF,TGTGCCAGCAGTTTCGACCGGGACCGAGAGACCCAGTACTTC
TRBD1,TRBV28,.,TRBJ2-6,CASRGGQGLSGANVLTF,TGTGCCAGCAGGGGGGGACAGGGCCTCTCTGGGGCCAACGTCCTGACTTTC
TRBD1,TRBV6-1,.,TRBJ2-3,CASSVVTGGIDTQYF,TGTGCCAGCAGTGTCGTCACAGGGGGTATCGATACGCAGTATTTT
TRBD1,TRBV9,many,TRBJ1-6,CASSSSGGSPSSPLHF,TGTGCCAGCAGTTCCTCAGGGGGGTCGCCGAGTTCACCCCTCCACTTT
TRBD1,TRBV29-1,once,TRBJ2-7,CSALGQGTYEQYF,TGCAGCGCCCTTGGACAGGGGACCTACGAGCAGTACTTC
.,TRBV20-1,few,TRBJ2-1,CSARGAGPTAYNEQFF,TGCAGTGCTAGAGGCGCCGGTCCGACAGCCTACAATGAGCAGTTCTTC
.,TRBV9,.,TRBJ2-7,CASSVAPGVSYEQYF,TGTGCCAGCAGCGTAGCTCCAGGGGTATCCTACGAGCAGTACTTC
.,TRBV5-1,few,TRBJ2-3,CASSRGPGEAATQYF,TGCGCCAGCAGCCGCGGGCCCGGAGAGGCGGCTACGCAGTATTTT
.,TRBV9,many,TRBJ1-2,CASSRRANGYTF,TGTGCCAGCTCCCGTAGGGCAAATGGCTACACCTTC
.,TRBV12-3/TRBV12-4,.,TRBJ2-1,CASRSDRSSYNEQFF,TGTGCCAGCAGATCTGACCGGAGCTCCTACAATGAGCAGTTCTTC
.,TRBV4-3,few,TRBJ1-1,CASSQDPLNTEAFF,TGCGCCAGCAGCCAAGATCCTCTGAACACTGAAGCTTTCTTT
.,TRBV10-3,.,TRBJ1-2,CAISEGNRGYTF,TGTGCCATCAGTGAGGGGAACAGGGGCTACACCTTC
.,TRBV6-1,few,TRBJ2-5,CASTQTRLETQYF,TGTGCCAGCACTCAGACTAGGTTGGAGACCCAGTACTTC
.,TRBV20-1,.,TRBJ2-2,CSARGGHFLGGSDTGELFF,TGCAGTGCTAGAGGCGGTCACTTCCTTGGAGGTTCTGACACCGGGGAGCTGTTTTTT
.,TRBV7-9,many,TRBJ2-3,CASSLTKGRGDTQYF,TGTGCCAGCAGCTTAACCAAGGGTCGGGGAGATACGCAGTATTTT
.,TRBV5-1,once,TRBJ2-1,CASSPPSYEQFF,TGCGCCAGCAGCCCTCCTAGTTATGAGCAGTTCTTC
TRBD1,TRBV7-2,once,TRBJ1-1,CASTDRGTNTEAFF,TGTGCCAGCACCGACAGGGGCACTAACACTGAAGCTTTCTTT
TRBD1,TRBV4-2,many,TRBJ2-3,CASSDQGADTQYF,TGTGCCAGCAGCGACCAGGGGGCAGATACGCAGTATTTT
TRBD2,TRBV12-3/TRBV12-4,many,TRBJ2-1,CASILGRRPYNEQFF,TGTGCCAGCATCCTCGGGAGGAGGCCCTACAATGAGCAGTTCTTC
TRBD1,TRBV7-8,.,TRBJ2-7,CASSFGPRQGKVYEQYF,TGTGCCAGCAGCTTTGGGCCAAGACAGGGAAAAGTCTACGAGCAGTACTTC
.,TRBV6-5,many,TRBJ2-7,CASSYPGTPGQNSYEQYF,TGTGCCAGCAGTTACCCAGGGACGCCGGGACAAAACTCCTACGAGCAGTACTTC
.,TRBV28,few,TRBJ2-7,CASSFPHGSSYEQYF,TGTGCCAGCAGTTTCCCCCACGGCAGCTCCTACGAGCAGTACTTC
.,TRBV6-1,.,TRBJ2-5,CASRTQVWGNETQYF,TGTGCCAGCAGGACCCAGGTTTGGGGGAATGAGACCCAGTACTTC